The rows below give T cell receptor beta chains drawn from one sample of a study of relationships among human T cell subsets. TCRdb reprocessed the multiplex PCR reads via MiXCR and lists one record per CDR3 protein. The sample lists about 4,300 distinct CDR3 sequences, roughly 50% occurring once. Sequences were obtained from CD4+ Th2 cells sorted from blood. Receptor source: a man aged 35 to 55 in good health. The CDR3 runs from the conserved cysteine through the conserved F or W. Each record gives: clone size, J gene, D gene, V gene, CDR3 protein, CDR3 DNA. A D gene is named only where the DNA matches it firmly. A clone size is listed for some rows: how often the clone was seen (once, few, many), or a class if it is expanded.

few | TRBJ2-3 | NA | TRBV6-2/TRBV6-3 | CASSYRLLDTQYF | TGTGCCAGCAGTTACCGCCTGTTAGATACGCAGTATTTT
once | TRBJ2-7 | TRBD2 | TRBV5-1 | CASSPEGWTSAYEQYF | TGCGCCAGCAGCCCAGAGGGTTGGACTAGCGCCTACGAGCAGTACTTC
NA | TRBJ2-6 | NA | TRBV28 | CASSLENSGANVLTF | TGTGCCAGCAGTTTAGAGAACTCTGGGGCCAACGTCCTGACTTTC
NA | TRBJ1-1 | NA | TRBV11-2 | CASSLREPVEAFF | TGTGCCAGCAGCTTACGGGAACCGGTTGAAGCTTTCTTT
NA | TRBJ1-2 | NA | TRBV30 | CAWSVSSSARSPAGYTF | TGTGCCTGGAGTGTAAGCTCTTCGGCCCGGTCTCCCGCTGGCTACACCTTC
NA | TRBJ1-5 | NA | TRBV20-1 | CSARVIDQPQHF | TGCAGTGCTAGAGTTATAGACCAGCCCCAGCATTTT
once | TRBJ2-7 | NA | TRBV11-2 | CASTSRPGTHEQYF | TGTGCCAGCACCTCCCGCCCGGGGACCCACGAGCAGTACTTC
NA | TRBJ2-5 | TRBD2 | TRBV28 | CASSQRGVQETQYF | TGTGCCAGCTCCCAGCGGGGGGTCCAAGAGACCCAGTACTTC
NA | TRBJ1-2 | NA | TRBV10-3 | CAISGQLGGAIGYTF | TGTGCCATCAGTGGACAGTTGGGGGGCGCGATTGGCTACACCTTC
NA | TRBJ1-1 | NA | TRBV12-3/TRBV12-4 | CASSLRPLNTEAFF | TGTGCCAGCAGTTTAAGGCCCTTGAACACTGAAGCTTTCTTT
NA | TRBJ1-2 | NA | TRBV6-1 | CASSPVKGPNYGYTF | TGTGCCAGCAGCCCCGTAAAGGGCCCTAACTATGGCTACACCTTC
NA | TRBJ1-2 | NA | TRBV7-9 | CASSLGEYGYTF | TGTGCCAGCAGCTTAGGAGAATATGGCTACACCTTC
few | TRBJ2-7 | TRBD1 | TRBV19 | CASSPDGQDEQYF | TGTGCCAGTAGTCCGGACGGACAGGACGAGCAGTACTTC
NA | TRBJ2-3 | TRBD2 | TRBV2 | CASYPGLGRDTQYF | TGTGCCAGCTATCCGGGACTAGGAAGGGATACGCAGTATTTT
few | TRBJ2-7 | TRBD2 | TRBV20-1 | CSASSLAGNEQYF | TGCAGTGCTAGTAGTCTAGCGGGAAACGAGCAGTACTTC
NA | TRBJ2-3 | TRBD1 | TRBV11-3 | CASSTGQGADTQYF | TGTGCCAGCAGCACCGGACAGGGGGCAGATACGCAGTATTTT
NA | TRBJ2-1 | NA | TRBV12-3/TRBV12-4 | CASRTPGPYNEQFF | TGTGCCAGCAGGACTCCGGGGCCCTACAATGAGCAGTTCTTC
NA | TRBJ2-7 | NA | TRBV28 | CASRPGHSYEQYF | TGTGCCAGCAGGCCGGGACACTCCTACGAGCAGTACTTC
NA | TRBJ2-7 | NA | TRBV5-1 | CASSLDPGAAEQYF | TGCGCCAGCAGCTTGGATCCTGGAGCCGCCGAGCAGTACTTC
NA | TRBJ2-3 | TRBD2 | TRBV2 | CASTVEASGSPDTQYF | TGTGCCAGCACCGTGGAAGCTAGCGGGAGCCCAGATACGCAGTATTTT
NA | TRBJ2-2 | NA | TRBV2 | CASDTGAENTGELFF | TGTGCCAGCGACACCGGGGCAGAGAACACCGGGGAGCTGTTTTTT
NA | TRBJ1-5 | NA | TRBV20-1 | CSAPRRDNQPQHF | TGCAGTGCCCCTCGGAGGGATAATCAGCCCCAGCATTTT
NA | TRBJ2-1 | TRBD2 | TRBV20-1 | CSAEASGRASYEQFF | TGCAGTGCTGAGGCGAGCGGGAGGGCCTCTTATGAGCAGTTCTTC
NA | TRBJ2-5 | TRBD1 | TRBV7-8 | CASSPIGTGVQETQYF | TGTGCCAGCAGCCCGATCGGGACAGGGGTTCAAGAGACCCAGTACTTC
NA | TRBJ2-3 | NA | TRBV10-3 | CAISRGGVTDTQYF | TGTGCCATCAGCAGGGGCGGAGTAACAGATACGCAGTATTTT
NA | TRBJ2-5 | NA | TRBV27 | CASSFGTPGQSSETQYF | TGTGCCAGCAGTTTTGGTACTCCGGGACAATCTTCGGAGACCCAGTACTTC
NA | TRBJ2-2 | TRBD2 | TRBV29-1 | CSVATSGWAGELFF | TGCAGCGTCGCCACTAGCGGGTGGGCCGGGGAGCTGTTTTTT